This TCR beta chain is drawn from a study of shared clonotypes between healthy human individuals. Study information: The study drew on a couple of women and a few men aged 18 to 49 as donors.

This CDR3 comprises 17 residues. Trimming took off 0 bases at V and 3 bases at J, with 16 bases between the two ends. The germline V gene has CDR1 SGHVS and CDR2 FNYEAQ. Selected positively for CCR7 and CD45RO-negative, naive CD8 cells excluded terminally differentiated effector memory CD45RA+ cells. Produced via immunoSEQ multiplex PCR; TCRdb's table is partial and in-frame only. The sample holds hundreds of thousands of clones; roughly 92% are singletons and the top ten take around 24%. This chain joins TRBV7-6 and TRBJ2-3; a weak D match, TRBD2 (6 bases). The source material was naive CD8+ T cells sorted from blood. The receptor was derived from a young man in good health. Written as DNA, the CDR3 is TGTGCCAGCAGCTTAGCGGGATCTAGCGCGGTTACAGATACGCAGTATTTT. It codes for CASSLAGSSAVTDTQYF.